One TCR beta chain is described in this entry. The antigen it binds to is not known. No base qualities exist here, and no much larger clone lies one base off it. From the cysteine up to the phenylalanine, the CDR3 has a length of 13 residues. The read is trimmed to its CDR3 DNA, 39 bases read in frame from base 1. The junction carries 9 bases between V and J, which are trimmed by 4 bases and 5 bases respectively. CDR1 SGHTA and CDR2 FQGNSA were looked up in the germline V gene. The sample belongs to a study of T-cell memory formation after mild COVID-19 (dated by TCRdb to the early 2020s). At the level of the whole study: Most TCR sequence clusters were specific to one of the two donors. In a couple of donors, T-cell clones that expanded and contracted after mild COVID-19 were tracked by sequencing TCRalpha and TCRbeta repertoires over time. Two young, previously healthy adult volunteers made up the cohort, one male and one female. Broad study findings and their caveats: The detection of some responding clones in pre-infection memory suggests that pre-existing cross-reactive memory T cells joined the SARS-CoV-2 response. Only a couple of mild cases were covered in the study, and larger cohorts including severe cases with pre-infection samples were considered necessary. Clones contracting from day 15 to 85 had balanced CD4/CD8 phenotypes, while a second wave expanding from day 15 to 37 was biased towards CD4+. SARS-CoV-2 specificity was not confirmed for the second-wave clones peaking on day 37. Contracting CD4+ clones were located mainly in the CM and EM memory subsets, whereas CD8+ clones were found to be enriched in EMRA.

Ficoll-Paque density gradient centrifugation was the method used to isolate PBMCs. Instrument on record: Illumina NovaSeq 6000. TCRalpha and TCRbeta cDNA libraries were built by 5'RACE with constant-segment primers, adding sample barcodes and unique molecular identifiers. Trizol reagent was used to extract RNA from every sample. Libraries were amplified in two PCR steps, with a second sample barcode and Illumina TruSeq adapters added in the second step. The libraries were sequenced on an Illumina NovaSeq using 2 x 150 bp paired-end reads. In the original analysis: Reads were demultiplexed and collapsed into UMI-guided consensus sequences with migec v1.2.7. Using mixcr v2.1.11, the UMI consensuses were aligned to TRA and TRB V and J templates and assembled into clonotypes. Expanded or contracted clonotypes were those called significant by both edgeR and NoisET, with noise models trained on biological replicates. For edgeR calls, the thresholds were a false discovery rate-adjusted p below 0.01 and a log2 fold-change of 1. As an exploratory analysis of dynamics, max-normalized trajectories of the 1000 most abundant clonotypes were examined by PCA with hierarchical clustering. Separately sequenced CD4+ and CD8+ repertoires were used to assign the CD4 or CD8 phenotype of responding clones. TCRdb ran its own pipeline on the public reads, namely fastp trimming at Q25 and MiXCR clone calling, and kept in-frame beta chains. Every entry covers one CDR3 protein and lists the most common genes and DNA from its rows. TCRdb's processing, not the authors' own work, is the source of the V and J calls. Present in this sample are 300,000 or so distinct CDR3 sequences, around 16% of which were seen just once. The top ten constitute roughly 24% of the sample.

This TCR was sampled from a man younger than 35 who had mild COVID-19 (a few samples of this study predate the infection). The sample titles of this study are shuffled in the database, so cell type and time point are left out; the donor was told from shared clones. The chain is encoded by TRBV7-2 joined to TRBJ1-5, with the identity of the D gene unclear. The sequenced material came from PBMCs or a T cell subset sorted from them (not recorded which). The CDR3 amino acid sequence is: CASSSLGDQPQHF. The DNA sequence follows: TGTGCCAGCAGCTCTCTTGGGGATCAGCCCCAGCATTTT.